These T cell receptor beta chains were read from a single sample in a study of a mutant IDH1 vaccine in newly diagnosed glioma. Sequenced by immunoSEQ multiplex PCR; TCRdb stores in-frame clones only, minus some. The sample has about 94,000 clones, 85% to 90% seen once. These receptors have no known antigen. The sequences come from PBMCs, collected from a glioma patient whose treatment included an IDH1 peptide vaccine. Receptors originate from a woman aged 50 to 65 with glioma. Both conserved end residues are part of each CDR3. The D gene is left open where the match is weak. The size of a clone is reported for some rows only, either as once, few or many, or as a class for expanded clones.

j_call: TRBJ2-6
d_call: NA
v_call: TRBV6-4
clone_size: NA
cdr3_length: 17
cdr3_aa: CASSDGGHLGGANVLTF
cdr3_nt: TGTGCCAGCAGTGACGGAGGGCACCTAGGTGGGGCCAACGTCCTGACTTTC

j_call: TRBJ2-2
d_call: TRBD1
v_call: TRBV2
clone_size: NA
cdr3_length: 14
cdr3_aa: CASGKTGLTGELFF
cdr3_nt: TGTGCCAGCGGAAAGACAGGGCTCACCGGGGAGCTGTTTTTT

j_call: TRBJ2-7
d_call: NA
v_call: TRBV28
clone_size: NA
cdr3_length: 16
cdr3_aa: CASRSSRGGSRYEQYF
cdr3_nt: TGTGCCAGCAGGTCATCCCGCGGCGGCTCAAGGTACGAGCAGTACTTC

j_call: TRBJ1-3
d_call: TRBD1
v_call: TRBV10-2
clone_size: NA
cdr3_length: 16
cdr3_aa: CASSEGPGGPGNTIYF
cdr3_nt: TGCGCCAGCAGTGAGGGTCCAGGGGGACCTGGAAACACCATATATTTT

j_call: TRBJ2-3
d_call: TRBD2
v_call: TRBV4-1
clone_size: NA
cdr3_length: 15
cdr3_aa: CASSPRTSDTDTQYF
cdr3_nt: TGCGCCAGCAGCCCCCGGACTAGCGACACAGATACGCAGTATTTT

j_call: TRBJ1-2
d_call: NA
v_call: TRBV9
clone_size: once
cdr3_length: 13
cdr3_aa: CASTRAGGRGLSF
cdr3_nt: TGTGCCAGCACCCGGGCGGGGGGAAGAGGGCTTTCCTTC

j_call: TRBJ2-1
d_call: TRBD2
v_call: TRBV7-3
clone_size: NA
cdr3_length: 17
cdr3_aa: CASSPPGLAGGLNEQFF
cdr3_nt: TGTGCCAGCAGCCCACCGGGACTAGCGGGAGGGCTAAATGAGCAGTTCTTC

j_call: TRBJ1-2
d_call: NA
v_call: TRBV9
clone_size: NA
cdr3_length: 12
cdr3_aa: CASSPSRYGYTF
cdr3_nt: TGTGCCAGCAGCCCTTCTAGGTATGGCTACACCTTC

j_call: TRBJ2-7
d_call: NA
v_call: TRBV11-2
clone_size: NA
cdr3_length: 15
cdr3_aa: CASSRGGPQTYEQYF
cdr3_nt: TGTGCCAGCAGCAGGGGGGGCCCTCAGACCTACGAGCAGTACTTC

j_call: TRBJ1-2
d_call: TRBD1
v_call: TRBV10-3
clone_size: NA
cdr3_length: 13
cdr3_aa: CAIRQGANYGYTF
cdr3_nt: TGTGCCATTAGACAGGGCGCAAACTATGGCTACACCTTC

j_call: TRBJ2-5
d_call: TRBD2
v_call: TRBV5-1
clone_size: NA
cdr3_length: 14
cdr3_aa: CASAKGRAEETQYF
cdr3_nt: TGCGCCAGCGCAAAAGGGAGGGCTGAAGAGACCCAGTACTTC

j_call: TRBJ2-7
d_call: NA
v_call: TRBV11-2
clone_size: few
cdr3_length: 13
cdr3_aa: CASSFRTSYEQYF
cdr3_nt: TGTGCCAGCAGCTTCAGGACATCATACGAGCAGTACTTC

j_call: TRBJ2-3
d_call: TRBD1
v_call: TRBV18
clone_size: NA
cdr3_length: 17
cdr3_aa: CASSPVARQGGTDTQYF
cdr3_nt: TGTGCCAGCTCACCAGTAGCCAGACAGGGGGGCACAGATACGCAGTATTTT

j_call: TRBJ2-1
d_call: NA
v_call: TRBV6-5
clone_size: once
cdr3_length: 16
cdr3_aa: CASSYSRDPLQGEQFF
cdr3_nt: TGTGCCAGCAGTTACTCCCGGGACCCGCTCCAAGGTGAGCAGTTCTTC

j_call: TRBJ2-3
d_call: TRBD2
v_call: TRBV5-4
clone_size: NA
cdr3_length: 15
cdr3_aa: CASSFSGGPLDTQYF
cdr3_nt: TGTGCCAGCAGCTTCTCGGGAGGGCCGTTAGATACGCAGTATTTT

j_call: TRBJ2-7
d_call: TRBD1
v_call: TRBV19
clone_size: NA
cdr3_length: 13
cdr3_aa: CASSTTGTYEQYF
cdr3_nt: TGTGCCAGTAGTACGACAGGGACCTACGAGCAGTACTTC

j_call: TRBJ1-2
d_call: NA
v_call: TRBV4-1
clone_size: NA
cdr3_length: 15
cdr3_aa: CASSPVTGPNYGYTF
cdr3_nt: TGCGCCAGCAGCCCCGTGACTGGCCCCAACTATGGCTACACCTTC

j_call: TRBJ2-3
d_call: NA
v_call: TRBV21-1
clone_size: NA
cdr3_length: 15
cdr3_aa: CASRNRDRVTDTQYF
cdr3_nt: TGTGCCAGCAGGAATCGGGACAGGGTAACAGATACGCAGTATTTT

j_call: TRBJ2-3
d_call: NA
v_call: TRBV2
clone_size: NA
cdr3_length: 15
cdr3_aa: CASSELGRSTDTQYF
cdr3_nt: TGTGCCAGCAGTGAACTGGGGCGGAGCACAGATACGCAGTATTTT

j_call: TRBJ1-5
d_call: NA
v_call: TRBV7-9
clone_size: once
cdr3_length: 15
cdr3_aa: CASSLGDGHNQPQHF
cdr3_nt: TGTGCCAGCAGCTTAGGGGACGGACACAATCAGCCCCAGCATTTT

j_call: TRBJ1-2
d_call: NA
v_call: TRBV30
clone_size: NA
cdr3_length: 13
cdr3_aa: CAWRDTYNYGYTF
cdr3_nt: TGTGCCTGGAGGGACACCTATAACTATGGCTACACCTTC

j_call: TRBJ2-1
d_call: NA
v_call: TRBV6-5
clone_size: NA
cdr3_length: 14
cdr3_aa: CASSPELVSDEQFF
cdr3_nt: TGTGCCAGCAGCCCCGAGTTGGTAAGCGATGAGCAGTTCTTC

j_call: TRBJ1-4
d_call: NA
v_call: TRBV5-5
clone_size: once
cdr3_length: 17
cdr3_aa: CASSPRDGLATNEKLFF
cdr3_nt: TGTGCCAGCAGCCCCCGGGACGGTCTTGCAACTAATGAAAAACTGTTTTTT

j_call: TRBJ2-5
d_call: NA
v_call: TRBV28
clone_size: NA
cdr3_length: 12
cdr3_aa: CASRPDLETQYF
cdr3_nt: TGTGCCAGTCGGCCGGACTTAGAGACCCAGTACTTC

j_call: TRBJ2-2
d_call: NA
v_call: TRBV19
clone_size: NA
cdr3_length: 15
cdr3_aa: CASSMGVTGTGELFF
cdr3_nt: TGTGCCAGTAGTATGGGAGTCACCGGCACCGGGGAGCTGTTTTTT

j_call: TRBJ2-5
d_call: TRBD1
v_call: TRBV5-1
clone_size: NA
cdr3_length: 16
cdr3_aa: CASSIQPGTGGEAQYF
cdr3_nt: TGCGCCAGCAGCATACAACCCGGGACAGGGGGCGAGGCCCAGTACTTC

j_call: TRBJ2-2
d_call: TRBD2
v_call: TRBV28
clone_size: NA
cdr3_length: 19
cdr3_aa: CASSLYLAGSSRGTGELFF
cdr3_nt: TGTGCCAGCAGTTTATACCTAGCGGGGAGTTCCAGGGGGACCGGGGAGCTGTTTTTT

j_call: TRBJ2-1
d_call: NA
v_call: TRBV5-4
clone_size: NA
cdr3_length: 15
cdr3_aa: CASSPAGDRNNEQFF
cdr3_nt: TGTGCCAGCAGCCCAGCAGGGGATAGGAACAATGAGCAGTTCTTC

j_call: TRBJ1-5
d_call: NA
v_call: TRBV5-3
clone_size: few
cdr3_length: 14
cdr3_aa: CARSFVPGNQPQHF
cdr3_nt: TGTGCCAGAAGCTTTGTCCCGGGCAATCAGCCCCAGCATTTT

j_call: TRBJ2-7
d_call: TRBD2
v_call: TRBV27
clone_size: NA
cdr3_length: 15
cdr3_aa: CASSPRGGTGSEQYF
cdr3_nt: TGTGCCAGCAGTCCCCGGGGGGGTACGGGATCCGAGCAGTACTTC

j_call: TRBJ2-3
d_call: NA
v_call: TRBV7-9
clone_size: NA
cdr3_length: 11
cdr3_aa: CASSAMDTQYF
cdr3_nt: TGTGCCAGCAGCGCCATGGATACGCAGTATTTT

j_call: TRBJ2-2
d_call: NA
v_call: TRBV11-2
clone_size: once
cdr3_length: 13
cdr3_aa: CASSTRRPGELFF
cdr3_nt: TGTGCCAGCAGCACCCGGCGTCCCGGGGAGCTGTTTTTT

j_call: TRBJ2-7
d_call: NA
v_call: TRBV10-2
clone_size: NA
cdr3_length: 12
cdr3_aa: CASSSGSYEQYF
cdr3_nt: TGCGCCAGCAGTAGCGGTAGCTACGAGCAGTACTTC

j_call: TRBJ2-7
d_call: NA
v_call: TRBV28
clone_size: NA
cdr3_length: 14
cdr3_aa: CASSLPDFQAEQYF
cdr3_nt: TGTGCCAGCAGCCTCCCGGACTTCCAGGCCGAGCAGTACTTC

j_call: TRBJ2-3
d_call: NA
v_call: TRBV4-2
clone_size: NA
cdr3_length: 15
cdr3_aa: CASSSSRSSTDTQYF
cdr3_nt: TGTGCCAGCAGCTCCTCGCGGTCTAGCACAGATACGCAGTATTTT

j_call: TRBJ1-5
d_call: NA
v_call: TRBV5-6
clone_size: NA
cdr3_length: 15
cdr3_aa: CASSLAGYGNQPQHF
cdr3_nt: TGTGCCAGCAGCTTGGCGGGGTATGGCAATCAGCCCCAGCATTTT

j_call: TRBJ2-2
d_call: NA
v_call: TRBV10-3
clone_size: NA
cdr3_length: 13
cdr3_aa: CAISSAYTGELFF
cdr3_nt: TGTGCCATCAGTTCAGCCTACACCGGGGAGCTGTTTTTT

j_call: TRBJ2-7
d_call: NA
v_call: TRBV5-1
clone_size: NA
cdr3_length: 13
cdr3_aa: CASARSALYEQYF
cdr3_nt: TGCGCCAGCGCAAGGTCCGCCCTCTACGAGCAGTACTTC

j_call: TRBJ2-7
d_call: NA
v_call: TRBV15
clone_size: NA
cdr3_length: 14
cdr3_aa: CATSRDYKGYEQYF
cdr3_nt: TGTGCCACCAGCAGAGATTATAAGGGATACGAGCAGTACTTC

j_call: TRBJ1-1
d_call: NA
v_call: TRBV7-3
clone_size: NA
cdr3_length: 14
cdr3_aa: CASSLTGRVTEAFF
cdr3_nt: TGTGCCAGCAGCCTTACGGGCAGGGTGACTGAAGCTTTCTTT

j_call: TRBJ1-1
d_call: TRBD1
v_call: TRBV2
clone_size: once
cdr3_length: 11
cdr3_aa: CASRSTGEAFF
cdr3_nt: TGTGCCAGCAGATCGACAGGGGAAGCTTTCTTT

j_call: TRBJ2-4
d_call: NA
v_call: TRBV21-1
clone_size: NA
cdr3_length: 14
cdr3_aa: CASSLPGLLSIQYF
cdr3_nt: TGTGCCAGCAGCTTACCGGGACTACTAAGCATTCAGTACTTC

j_call: TRBJ1-1
d_call: NA
v_call: TRBV19
clone_size: NA
cdr3_length: 15
cdr3_aa: CASSMGGPGYVSAFF
cdr3_nt: TGTGCCAGTAGTATGGGGGGCCCAGGGTACGTTTCGGCTTTCTTT

j_call: TRBJ2-7
d_call: TRBD1
v_call: TRBV6-5
clone_size: NA
cdr3_length: 15
cdr3_aa: CASSYSGQGSYEQYF
cdr3_nt: TGTGCCAGCAGTTACTCCGGACAGGGCTCCTACGAGCAGTACTTC

j_call: TRBJ1-5
d_call: TRBD1
v_call: TRBV9
clone_size: NA
cdr3_length: 14
cdr3_aa: CASSDGQGGQPQHF
cdr3_nt: TGTGCCAGCAGCGACGGACAGGGAGGTCAGCCCCAGCATTTT

j_call: TRBJ2-4
d_call: TRBD1
v_call: TRBV6-1
clone_size: once
cdr3_length: 17
cdr3_aa: CASSERYRGVAKNIQYF
cdr3_nt: TGTGCCAGCAGTGAACGTTACAGGGGGGTGGCCAAAAACATTCAGTACTTC

j_call: TRBJ2-7
d_call: NA
v_call: TRBV7-9
clone_size: NA
cdr3_length: 15
cdr3_aa: CASSPTKGKRDEQYF
cdr3_nt: TGTGCCAGCAGCCCTACCAAAGGCAAGCGGGACGAGCAGTACTTC

j_call: TRBJ2-2
d_call: TRBD2
v_call: TRBV11-2
clone_size: NA
cdr3_length: 14
cdr3_aa: CASSFLAGVRELFF
cdr3_nt: TGTGCCAGCAGCTTCCTAGCGGGAGTTCGGGAGCTGTTTTTT

j_call: TRBJ2-1
d_call: TRBD2
v_call: TRBV7-9
clone_size: NA
cdr3_length: 18
cdr3_aa: CASSPYIVLAGSYNEQFF
cdr3_nt: TGTGCCAGCAGCCCCTATATTGTGCTAGCGGGTTCCTACAATGAGCAGTTCTTC

j_call: TRBJ2-5
d_call: NA
v_call: TRBV11-2
clone_size: once
cdr3_length: 14
cdr3_aa: CASSPGPDRETQYF
cdr3_nt: TGTGCCAGCAGCCCGGGACCAGACAGAGAGACCCAGTACTTC